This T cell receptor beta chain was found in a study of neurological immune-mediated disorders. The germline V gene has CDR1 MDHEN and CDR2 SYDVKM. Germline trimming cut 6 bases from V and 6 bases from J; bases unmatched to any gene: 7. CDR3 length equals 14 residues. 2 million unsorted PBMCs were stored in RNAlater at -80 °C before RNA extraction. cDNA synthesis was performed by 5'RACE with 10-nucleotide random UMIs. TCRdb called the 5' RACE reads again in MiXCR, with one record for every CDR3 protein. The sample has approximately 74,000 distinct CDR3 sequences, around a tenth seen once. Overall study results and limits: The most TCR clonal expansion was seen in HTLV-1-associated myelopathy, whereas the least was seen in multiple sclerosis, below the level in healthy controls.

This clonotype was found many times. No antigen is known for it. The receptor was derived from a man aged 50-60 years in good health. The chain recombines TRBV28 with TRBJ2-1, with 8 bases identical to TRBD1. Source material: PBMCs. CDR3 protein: CASRQGQGSNEQFF. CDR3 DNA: TGTGCCAGCAGACAAGGACAGGGAAGCAATGAGCAGTTCTTC.